This T cell receptor (beta chain) originates from a study of blood T cell repertoires in COVID-19. Study in general: Both acute and convalescent COVID-19 samples were obtained from the United States, Italy and Spain. T cells, B-cell-depleted T cells, or PBMCs provided the cDNA or gDNA that served as material.

In the original workflow: Amplification of reference gene primers was used by the study to estimate nucleated cell counts. The repertoire was sequenced with immunoSEQ multiplex PCR; TCRdb's copy has only in-frame clones and lacks some. V and J calls and clone size are given by that table; D and trimming were obtained from the DNA. Seen here are roughly 100,000 clones, more than 80% observed once, and the top ten hold approximately 12%. The sample taken for sequencing was peripheral blood. This sequence originates from a human donor in a cohort sampled during active COVID-19.

The CDR3 region has the DNA TGTGCCAGCAGCCCCACCCTATCTGGGGGGGCGCGGGGCTACACCTTC. This encodes CASSPTLSGGARGYTF. The J gene is TRBJ1-2, the V gene TRBV3-1 (or the pseudogene TRBV3-2); a possible D gene is TRBD1 (6 bases). This CDR3 spans 16 amino acids. Germline V gives CDR1 LGHDT, CDR2 YNNKEL (reference sequence). Trimming left V 4 bases short and J 8 bases short, with 23 bases between.